The clone carrying this TCR beta chain was counted only a few times. This sample was included in a study of blood T cells in healthy people across ages. The authors ran a second PCR of 7 to 11 cycles using a sample-barcoded 5' primer and a J-beta primer mix. One entry per CDR3 protein, called by TCRdb with MiXCR from the 5' RACE reads. The sample lists fewer than 2,000,000 distinct CDR3 sequences; about 35% were seen once. Trimming removed 0 bases from V and 5 bases from J, with 8 bases in between. The CDR3 totals 13 residues. Germline-derived CDR1 and CDR2 are LGHDT and YNNKEL (reference sequence). The rearrangement uses TRBV3-1 and TRBJ2-7; D not resolved. The receptor comes from a woman aged 30 to 39 in good health. Sequenced sample: blood. The chain's CDR3 is CASSQESGDEQYF. In DNA form, the CDR3 reads TGTGCCAGCAGCCAAGAATCTGGGGACGAGCAGTACTTC.